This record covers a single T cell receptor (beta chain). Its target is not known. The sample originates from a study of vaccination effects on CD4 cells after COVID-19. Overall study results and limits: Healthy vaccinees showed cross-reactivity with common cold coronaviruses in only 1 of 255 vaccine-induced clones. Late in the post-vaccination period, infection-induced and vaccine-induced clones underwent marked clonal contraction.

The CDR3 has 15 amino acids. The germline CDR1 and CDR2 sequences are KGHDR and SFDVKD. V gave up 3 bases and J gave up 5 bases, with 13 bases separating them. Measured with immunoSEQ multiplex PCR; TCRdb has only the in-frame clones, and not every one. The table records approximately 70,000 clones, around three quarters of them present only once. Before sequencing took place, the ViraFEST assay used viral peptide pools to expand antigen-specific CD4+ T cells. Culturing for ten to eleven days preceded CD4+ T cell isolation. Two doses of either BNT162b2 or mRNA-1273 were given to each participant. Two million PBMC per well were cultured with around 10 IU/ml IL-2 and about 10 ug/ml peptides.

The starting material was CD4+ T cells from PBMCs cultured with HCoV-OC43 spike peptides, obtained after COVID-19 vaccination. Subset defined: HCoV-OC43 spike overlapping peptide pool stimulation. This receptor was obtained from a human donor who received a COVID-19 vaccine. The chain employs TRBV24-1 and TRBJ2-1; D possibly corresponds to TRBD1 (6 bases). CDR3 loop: CATSDRRDTNNEQFF. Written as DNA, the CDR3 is TGTGCCACCAGTGATCGCCGGGACACCAACAATGAGCAGTTCTTC.